These 12 T cell receptor beta chains came from one sample sequenced in a study of blood T cells in healthy people across ages (dated by TCRdb to about 2015). The library was built by means of 5' RACE. The data were produced on an Illumina HiSeq 2500. A second PCR of 7 to 11 cycles was run with a J-beta primer mix and a sample-barcoded 5' primer. TCRdb itself trimmed the public reads at Q25 with fastp, ran MiXCR and retained productive beta chains. Under each unique CDR3 protein, matching rows form one entry showing the most common genes and DNA. The table for this sample lists over a million distinct CDR3 sequences; 35% to 45% of them were counted only once. The ten largest clones represent 7.9% of the sample. Sequenced: blood. The receptors derive from a woman between 18 and 30 years old in good health.

This clonotype was seen a few times. DNA of the CDR3: TGTGCCAGCAGCTTCGGCGGGGGGGCCGCGGAGACCCAGTACTTC. It yields the protein CASSFGGGAAETQYF. This chain connects TRBV7-2 to TRBJ2-7; 9 nucleotides align to TRBD2. The assigned J gene may be wrong: the sequence end matches TRBJ2-5 better. Germline assignment: CDR1 SGHTA and CDR2 FQGNSA. The CDR3 runs to 15 residues.

V is TRBV24-1 and J is TRBJ2-7, with TRBD1 as a possible D gene (6 bases). Germline V gene lookup returns CDR1 KGHDR and CDR2 SFDVKD. The length of the CDR3 is 14 residues. V dropped 11 bases and J dropped 0 bases, with 16 bases sitting between them. CDR3: CANQGQKGSYEQYF. Here the CDR3 DNA reads TGTGCCAACCAGGGGCAGAAGGGCTCCTACGAGCAGTACTTC.

V gene TRBV27 combines with J gene TRBJ2-7; tentatively, D is TRBD1 (7 bases). The J call may be mistaken, given a closer DNA end match to TRBJ2-5. The CDR3 consists of 15 residues. The germline V gene encodes CDR1 MNHEY and CDR2 SMNVEV (reference sequence). CDR3 nucleotides: TGTGCCAGCAGTTTCCGGCAGGGGGGCGGCGAGACCCAGTACTTC. Its translation is CASSFRQGGGETQYF.

In DNA, the CDR3 is TGTGCTAGTGGTTTGGCCGACAAAGGGGAGGTCTATATCCCCCGTGAAGCTTTCTTT. Translation gives CASGLADKGEVYIPREAFF. This rearrangement joins TRBV12-5 to TRBJ1-1; perhaps TRBD1 as D (5 bases). This CDR3 is built from 19 residues. Trimming took 1 base from V and 7 from J, leaving 28 bases between them. Germline assignment: CDR1 LGHNT and CDR2 FRNRAP.

The rearrangement uses TRBV7-9 and TRBJ2-5; 8 bases fit TRBD2. The V gene's germline CDR1 is SEHNR and CDR2 FQNEAQ (reference sequence). Losses at the gene ends were 6 bases for V and 5 bases for J; bases not matched to a gene: 14. This CDR3 region has 16 residues. This chain's CDR3 is CASSFPYSGTWETQYF. CDR3 DNA sequence: TGTGCCAGCAGTTTTCCCTATAGCGGGACTTGGGAGACCCAGTACTTC. Filled out from reference TRBV7-9 and TRBJ2-5, the complete variable domain reads DTGVSQNPRHKITKRGQNVTFRCDPISEHNRLYWYRQTLGQGPEFLTYFQNEAQLEKSRLLSDRFSAERPKGSFSTLEIQRTEQGDSAMYLCASSFPYSGTWETQYFGPGTRLLVL.

A few counts support this clonotype. The V gene is TRBV6-5, the J gene TRBJ2-3, with D maybe TRBD2 (6 bases). Germline V lookup: CDR1 MNHEY, CDR2 SVGAGI. CDR3 length: 14 amino acids. V dropped 6 bases and J dropped 1 base, with 11 bases sitting between them. In DNA, the CDR3 is TGTGCCAGCAGGAAACCGGGGGGCACAGATACGCAGTATTTT. It codes for CASRKPGGTDTQYF.

The chain links TRBV7-6 to TRBJ2-3, with 8 nucleotides matching TRBD1. Trimming removed 5 bases from V and 3 bases from J; junction bases left unmatched: 10. This CDR3 is built from 16 residues. In germline, CDR1 is SGHVS, CDR2 FNYEAQ. CDR3 DNA sequence: TGTGCCAGCAGCCTCGCAGGGGGCATAGGGACAGATACGCAGTATTTT. This codes for CASSLAGGIGTDTQYF.

This clonotype was observed a handful of times. The chain joins TRBV7-8 to TRBJ1-4, with 7 positions matching TRBD1. The CDR3 consists of 17 residues. With V trimmed by 1 base and J by 8 bases, 13 bases remained unmatched. Germline V gene data show CDR1 as SGHVS and CDR2 as FQNEAQ. The CDR3 loop is CASSLDGERGRGEKLFF. The DNA for the CDR3 is TGTGCCAGCAGCTTAGACGGGGAAAGGGGGCGCGGAGAAAAACTGTTTTTT.

The chain uses TRBV6-5 and TRBJ1-1; no clear D gene. Germline-derived CDR1 and CDR2 are MNHEY and SVGAGI. The CDR3 extends over 13 amino acids. Trimming took 7 bases from V and 3 from J, leaving 12 bases between them. The CDR3 region is CASKRAGYTEAFF. In nucleotides, the CDR3 is TGTGCCAGCAAACGGGCCGGTTACACTGAAGCTTTCTTT.

V and J are TRBV24-1 and TRBJ2-1; D is uncertain. Per germline, CDR1 KGHDR and CDR2 SFDVKD. The CDR3 is 15 amino acids. The V and J ends lost 1 base and 2 bases respectively, with 8 bases between them. The CDR3 protein is CATSDLELPYNEQFF. The CDR3 DNA follows: TGTGCCACCAGTGATTTAGAATTACCCTACAATGAGCAGTTCTTC.

This clonotype occurred once. This chain links TRBV7-2 with TRBJ2-1; weak D call: TRBD2 (6 bases). This CDR3 is 15 amino acids long. V lost 5 bases, J lost 4 bases, and 15 bases lay in between. CDR1 and CDR2 (germline): SGHTA, FQGNSA. The CDR3 DNA reads TGTGCCAGCAGCGAAGGGGTAGCGGAATACAATGAGCAGTTCTTC. Translated, it gives CASSEGVAEYNEQFF.

V gene TRBV29-1 combines with J gene TRBJ2-5; D is possibly TRBD2 (6 bases). The J call may be faulty, since TRBJ2-1 better matches the DNA end. The CDR3 contains 12 residues. Germline lookup yields CDR1 SQVTM and CDR2 ANQGSEA. CDR3 sequence: CSGGGIQETQFF. The CDR3 DNA reads as TGCAGTGGTGGGGGGATCCAAGAGACCCAGTTCTTC.